The present entry profiles one T cell receptor (beta chain) with its context. The sample originates from a study of blood T cell repertoires in COVID-19. This CDR3 is built from 14 residues. The trim removed 2 bases at V and 4 bases at J, leaving 0 bases unmatched. The germline gives CDR1 KGHSH, CDR2 LQKENI. Profiling relied on immunoSEQ multiplex PCR, and the TCRdb table lists in-frame clones only, not all of them. The table lists 230,000 or so clones, about four fifths of them singletons. Patients at the Seattle site were enrolled during active infection and followed longitudinally. The chain carries TRBV18 and TRBJ2-4; TRBD1 matches 9 bases. Sequenced material: peripheral blood. The sequence derives from a woman at least 80 years old with COVID-19, enrolled during active disease. The CDR3 nucleotides are TGTGCCAGCTCACCAGGGACAGGGAAAAACATTCAGTACTTC. Its translation is CASSPGTGKNIQYF.